This passage covers 24 T cell receptor beta chains from one sample sequenced in a study of Ad26.COV2.S vaccination and SARS-CoV-2 variants. Repertoires were generated with immunoSEQ multiplex PCR, while TCRdb's copy carries only in-frame clones and drops some. Of 200,000 to 300,000 clones listed, roughly 90% are singletons. This sample's treatment: roughly 18 received Ad26.COV2.S at low or high dose, single or two shots; 5 received placebo; per-sample allocation not given. Sampling happened 63 days after the first vaccine or placebo injection. Sequencing was performed on peripheral blood, taken in a trial of Ad26.COV2.S vaccine versus placebo. The receptor set was obtained from a person aged 18-65 years who received the Ad26.COV2.S COVID-19 vaccine or a placebo.

This clone was counted a few times. CDR3 nucleotides: TGTGCCTGGAGTGCCGGACAGGTCAAAAACATTCAGTACTTC. It encodes CAWSAGQVKNIQYF. The chain couples TRBV30 to TRBJ2-4; 7 bases align to TRBD1. The CDR3 contains 14 residues. The ends lost 1 base at V and 3 bases at J; junction bases unmatched: 3. Germline lookup yields CDR1 GTSNPN and CDR2 SVGIG (reference sequence).

This chain connects TRBV19 to TRBJ2-5, with D unclear. The CDR3 extends over 15 amino acids. Trimming cost V 1 base and J 1 base, with 10 bases left between them. CDR1 LNHDA and CDR2 SQIVND come from the germline V gene (reference sequence). In DNA form, the CDR3 reads TGTGCCAGTAGTATAGTCGTCAATAGCCAAGAGACCCAGTACTTC. Translating gives CASSIVVNSQETQYF.

In its sample, this clone was seen once. The chain has TRBV5-5 and TRBJ2-7, with a possible D match to TRBD2 (6 bases). Germline CDR1 reads SGHKS; CDR2 reads YYEKEE (reference sequence). V was shortened by 1 base and J by 4 bases, with 9 bases between the two germline ends. This CDR3 is built from 13 residues. The CDR3 sequence is CASSLIAEYEQYF. Written as DNA, the CDR3 is TGTGCCAGCAGCTTGATAGCGGAGTACGAGCAGTACTTC.

This clone was observed a single time. This chain links TRBV4-3 with TRBJ2-1; TRBD2 aligns across 10 bases. The CDR3 contains 18 residues. V dropped 0 bases and J dropped 3; count of bases not matched to a gene: 8. The germline gives CDR1 LGHNA, CDR2 YSLEER. The CDR3 here is CASSQDSLAGVIYNEQFF. The CDR3 DNA follows: TGCGCCAGCAGCCAAGATAGTCTAGCGGGGGTGATCTACAATGAGCAGTTCTTC.

CDR3 nucleotide sequence: TGTGCCAGCAGTTACCCCGCCGCCCGAGGGGCAGGGCCGGTAGGGGGTCAGCCCCAGCATTTT. Translating gives CASSYPAARGAGPVGGQPQHF. V and J are TRBV6-2 or TRBV6-3 and TRBJ1-5; D is perhaps TRBD1 (6 bases). Trimming took off 2 bases at V and 6 bases at J, with 32 bases between the two ends. The germline V gene encodes CDR1 MNHEY and CDR2 SVGEGT. This CDR3 has 21 residues.

The chain recombines TRBV6-4 with TRBJ1-1; D perhaps matches TRBD1 (5 bases). Trimming pared 3 bases from V and 1 base from J, leaving 12 bases between. CDR3 size: 15 residues. Germline V gives CDR1 MRHNA, CDR2 SNTAGT. CDR3 sequence (DNA): TGTGCCAGCAGTGAGGAAGGGGCCTCGAACACTGAAGCTTTCTTT. It encodes CASSEEGASNTEAFF.

For the CDR3, the DNA is TGTGCCAGCAGCTTAACCCCGGGACTAGCGGGAGGAGGCGGGGAGCTGTTTTTT. It translates to CASSLTPGLAGGGGELFF. The chain has TRBV11-2 and TRBJ2-2, with 15 bases that match TRBD2. The junction had 8 bases not matched to a gene; V was cut back by 2 bases and J by 7 bases. The CDR3 length is 18 residues. The germline CDR1 and CDR2 sequences are SGHAT and FQNNGV.

V and J are TRBV19 and TRBJ2-7, with D possibly TRBD1 on 5 matching bases. CDR1 LNHDA and CDR2 SQIVND come from the germline V gene (reference sequence). V was pared by 3 bases and J by 8 bases, with 8 bases between. CDR3 length equals 11 residues. The CDR3 protein is CASSIDRKQYF. The CDR3, as DNA: TGTGCCAGTAGTATCGACAGAAAGCAGTACTTC.

The rearrangement uses TRBV5-1 and TRBJ2-5; weak D call: TRBD2 (5 bases). V was trimmed by 2 bases and J by 1 base, leaving 9 bases between them. CDR3 length: 14 amino acids. Germline V gives CDR1 SGHRS, CDR2 YFSETQ. The CDR3 DNA reads TGCGCCAGCAGCTTCTTCGGGGTCCAAGAGACCCAGTACTTC. Protein product: CASSFFGVQETQYF.

This rearrangement joins TRBV5-8 to TRBJ2-5; the match to TRBD1 covers 8 bases. V gave up 5 bases and J gave up 4 bases; unmatched junction bases: 10. Germline V gives CDR1 SGHTS, CDR2 YDEGEE. The CDR3 spans 15 residues. The CDR3, as DNA: TGTGCCAGCAGTCACTCTGGACAGGGCGGAGAGACCCAGTACTTC. Protein sequence: CASSHSGQGGETQYF.

This chain connects TRBV28 to TRBJ1-4; 7 bases fit TRBD1. CDR1 MDHEN and CDR2 SYDVKM come from the germline V gene. This CDR3 contains 15 residues. With 5 bases clipped from V and 8 bases from J, the junction kept 11 bases outside the gene matches. CDR3 sequence reads: CASSPIDRAKEKLFF. In nucleotides, the CDR3 is TGTGCCAGCAGTCCGATCGACAGGGCAAAGGAAAAACTGTTTTTT.

The chain combines TRBV19 with TRBJ1-4, with TRBD1 identical over 8 bases. Germline assignment: CDR1 LNHDA and CDR2 SQIVND (reference sequence). V shed 5 bases, J shed 6 bases, and the junction held 11 bases outside the gene matches. The CDR3 is made up of 16 amino acids. Here the CDR3 reads CASSSTGGTRDEKLFF. The CDR3 nucleotides are TGTGCCAGTAGTTCAACAGGGGGGACCAGAGATGAAAAACTGTTTTTT.

J is TRBJ2-3 and V is TRBV18, with 13 bases matching TRBD2. The CDR3 length is 17 residues. V trimming: 0 bases; J trimming: 1 base; junction bases outside the gene matches: 1. Germline V gene sequence: CDR1 KGHSH, CDR2 LQKENI. CDR3 bases: TGTGCCAGCTCACCACCAGGACTAGCGGGGGGCACAGATACGCAGTATTTT. Protein sequence: CASSPPGLAGGTDTQYF.

V is TRBV24-1 and J is TRBJ2-5, with 11 nucleotides matching TRBD2. Germline-derived CDR1 and CDR2 are KGHDR and SFDVKD. The V and J ends lost 5 bases and 5 bases, in that order; junction bases with no gene match: 6. This CDR3 spans 15 amino acids. The CDR3 loop is CATSGRGLAGETQYF. CDR3 bases: TGTGCCACCAGTGGGCGAGGACTAGCGGGCGAGACCCAGTACTTC.

The chain is built from TRBV30 and TRBJ2-7; D remains unclear. Germline-derived CDR1 and CDR2 are GTSNPN and SVGIG (reference sequence). Deletions cut 2 bases from V and 3 bases from J, with 17 bases between. The CDR3 extends over 15 amino acids. Here the CDR3 DNA reads TGTGCCTGGAGTATAATAACAGATGGTCACTACGAGCAGTACTTC. Protein: CAWSIITDGHYEQYF.

The V call is TRBV7-8, the J call TRBJ2-2; a weak D match, TRBD2 (6 bases). Trimming removed 2 bases from V and 2 bases from J, with 9 bases in between. The germline CDR1 and CDR2 sequences are SGHVS and FQNEAQ. The CDR3 contains 15 residues. This CDR3 is CASSLSGTNTGELFF. The CDR3 region has the DNA TGTGCCAGCAGCTTATCCGGGACTAACACCGGGGAGCTGTTTTTT.

The gene calls are TRBV6-2 or TRBV6-3 and TRBJ2-1; possible D gene TRBD1, 6 bases. Germline loops: CDR1 MNHEY, CDR2 SVGEGT. The CDR3 length is 14 residues. The germline V and J ends were trimmed by 5 bases and 4 bases, with 12 bases remaining between them. CDR3 amino acids: CASSTGWGYNEQFF. DNA of the CDR3: TGTGCCAGCAGTACAGGGTGGGGGTACAATGAGCAGTTCTTC.

The V call is TRBV19, the J call TRBJ2-1; 13 nucleotides align to TRBD2. Trimming cost V 4 bases and J 9 bases; bases outside gene matches: 6. The CDR3 has 15 residues. Germline assignment: CDR1 LNHDA and CDR2 SQIVND (reference sequence). The CDR3 sequence is CASSTGLAGVGEQFF. CDR3 in DNA: TGTGCCAGTAGTACTGGACTAGCGGGAGTTGGTGAGCAGTTCTTC.

This clone showed up just once. V gene TRBV7-8 combines with J gene TRBJ2-2; 9 bases fit TRBD2. The J segment lost 0 bases and the V segment lost 0 bases, leaving 2 bases of the junction unmatched. Germline lookup yields CDR1 SGHVS and CDR2 FQNEAQ. CDR3 length: 17 residues. The chain's CDR3 is CASSLARGGPNTGELFF. The CDR3 nucleotides are TGTGCCAGCAGCTTAGCGCGGGGGGGGCCGAACACCGGGGAGCTGTTTTTT. Using reference TRBV7-8 and TRBJ2-2 for the parts outside the CDR3, the full variable domain is GAGVSQSPRYKVAKRGQDVALRCDPISGHVSLFWYQQALGQGPEFLTYFQNEAQLDKSGLPSDRFFAERPEGSVSTLKIQRTQQEDSAVYLCASSLARGGPNTGELFFGEGSRLTVL.

The V call is TRBV4-2, the J call TRBJ2-1; 8 bases agree with TRBD2. The CDR3 runs to 19 residues. CDR1 is LGHNA, CDR2 YNFKEQ, per germline. Trimming took 0 bases from V and 8 from J; bases not matched to a gene: 18. CDR3 coding DNA: TGTGCCAGCAGCCAAGAGGGGGTTTTGGCGGGAGGCCCCGGGGATGAGCAGTTCTTC. It encodes CASSQEGVLAGGPGDEQFF.

The chain uses TRBV15 and TRBJ2-7, with TRBD2 identical over 9 bases. CDR1 is LNHNV, CDR2 YYDKDF, per germline (reference sequence). CDR3 length: 15 amino acids. V dropped 2 bases and J dropped 6; count of bases not matched to a gene: 8. This CDR3 reads CATSRKSGRNPEQYF. The CDR3 DNA follows: TGTGCCACCAGCAGAAAAAGCGGGAGGAATCCCGAGCAGTACTTC.

The chain has TRBV4-2 and TRBJ1-2; D uncertain. V lost 3 bases and J lost 8, with 13 bases in between. This CDR3 has 13 amino acids. CDR1 and CDR2 (germline): LGHNA, YNFKEQ. The CDR3 spells CASSHPGNGGYTF. Here the CDR3 DNA reads TGTGCCAGCAGCCACCCGGGGAACGGCGGCTACACCTTC.

The CDR3 nucleotides read TGTGCCAGCAGCTTCGACAGGGGGCATGGAGATACGCAGTATTTT. It encodes CASSFDRGHGDTQYF. The V and J genes are TRBV7-2 and TRBJ2-3; 10 positions agree with TRBD1. After removal of 3 bases from V and 5 bases from J, the junction contained 5 bases not matched to a gene. The CDR3 contains 15 residues. Germline V gives CDR1 SGHTA, CDR2 FQGNSA.

The rearrangement joins TRBV6-4 to TRBJ2-1; TRBD2 might be the D (6 bases). Looked up from germline, CDR1 is MRHNA and CDR2 is SNTAGT. This CDR3 is 13 amino acids long. Trimming shortened V by 8 bases and J by 5 bases, and 13 bases separated the two germline ends. CDR3 nucleotides: TGTGCCAGCCCGGCTGGGGGGAACAATGAGCAGTTCTTC. It encodes CASPAGGNNEQFF.